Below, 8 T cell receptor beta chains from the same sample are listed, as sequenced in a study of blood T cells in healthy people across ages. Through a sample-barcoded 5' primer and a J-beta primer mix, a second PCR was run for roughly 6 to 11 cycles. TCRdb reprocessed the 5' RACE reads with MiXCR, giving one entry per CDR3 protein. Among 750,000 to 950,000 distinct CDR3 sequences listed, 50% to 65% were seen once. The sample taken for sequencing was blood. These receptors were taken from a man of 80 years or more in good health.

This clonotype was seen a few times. CDR3 nucleotides: TGTGCCAGCAGTTACGCGGTGGAAGCTTTCTTT. This codes for CASSYAVEAFF. The rearrangement joins TRBV6-6 to TRBJ1-1, with D hard to call. V was clipped by 2 bases and J by 8 bases, with 6 bases between them. Germline V lookup: CDR1 MNHNY, CDR2 SVGAGI (reference sequence). There are 11 residues in the CDR3.

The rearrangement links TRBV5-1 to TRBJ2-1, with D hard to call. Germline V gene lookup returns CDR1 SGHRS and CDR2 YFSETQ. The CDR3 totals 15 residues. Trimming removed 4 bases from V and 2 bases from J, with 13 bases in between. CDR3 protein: CASSPTERAYNEQFF. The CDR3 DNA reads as TGCGCCAGCAGCCCTACAGAACGGGCCTACAATGAGCAGTTCTTC.

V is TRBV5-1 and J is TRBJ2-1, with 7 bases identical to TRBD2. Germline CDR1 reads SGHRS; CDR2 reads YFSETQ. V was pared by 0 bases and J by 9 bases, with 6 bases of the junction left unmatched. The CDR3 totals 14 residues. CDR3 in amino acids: CASSLGLAQVEQFF. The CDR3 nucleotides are TGCGCCAGCAGCTTGGGACTAGCCCAAGTTGAGCAGTTCTTC.

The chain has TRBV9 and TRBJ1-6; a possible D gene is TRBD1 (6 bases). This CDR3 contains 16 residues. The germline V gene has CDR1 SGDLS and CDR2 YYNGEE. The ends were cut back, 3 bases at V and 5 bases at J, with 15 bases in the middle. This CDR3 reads CASSATPGADNSPLHF. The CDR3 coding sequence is TGTGCCAGCAGCGCCACCCCGGGGGCTGATAATTCACCCCTCCACTTT. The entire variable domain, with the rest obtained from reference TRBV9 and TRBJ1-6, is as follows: DSGVTQTPKHLITATGQRVTLRCSPRSGDLSVYWYQQSLDQGLQFLIQYYNGEERAKGNILERFSAQQFPDLHSELNLSSLELGDSALYFCASSATPGADNSPLHFGNGTRLTVT.

The CDR3 reads CASSEGDWETQYF. The CDR3 nucleotides are TGCGCCAGCAGTGAAGGGGATTGGGAGACCCAGTACTTC. The V gene is TRBV10-2, the J gene TRBJ2-5, with a tentative D call TRBD1 (5 bases). V was cut by 3 bases and J by 5 bases, with 10 bases left in between. Germline V CDR1 and CDR2: WSHSY, SAAADI. The CDR3 is 13 residues long.

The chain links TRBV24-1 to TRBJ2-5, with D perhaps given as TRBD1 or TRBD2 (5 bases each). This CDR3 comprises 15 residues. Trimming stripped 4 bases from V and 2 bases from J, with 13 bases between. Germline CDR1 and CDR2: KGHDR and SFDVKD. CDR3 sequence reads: CATSEVWGLQETQYF. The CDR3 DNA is TGTGCCACCAGTGAGGTCTGGGGGTTACAAGAGACCCAGTACTTC.

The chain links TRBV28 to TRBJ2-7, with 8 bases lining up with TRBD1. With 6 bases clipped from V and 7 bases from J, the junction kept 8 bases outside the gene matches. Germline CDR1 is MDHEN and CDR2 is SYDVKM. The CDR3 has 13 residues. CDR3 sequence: CASREDRAREQYF. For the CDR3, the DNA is TGTGCCAGCAGGGAGGACAGGGCTAGAGAGCAGTACTTC.

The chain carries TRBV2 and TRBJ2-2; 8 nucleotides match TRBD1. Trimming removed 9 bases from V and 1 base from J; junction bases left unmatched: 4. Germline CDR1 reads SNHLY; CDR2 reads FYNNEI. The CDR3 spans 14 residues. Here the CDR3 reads CASLTGVNTGELFF. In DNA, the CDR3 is TGTGCCAGTTTGACAGGGGTGAACACCGGGGAGCTGTTTTTT. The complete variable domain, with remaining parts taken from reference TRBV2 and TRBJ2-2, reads EPEVTQTPSHQVTQMGQEVILRCVPISNHLYFYWYRQILGQKVEFLVSFYNNEISEKSEIFDDQFSVERPDGSNFTLKIRSTKLEDSAMYFCASLTGVNTGELFFGEGSRLTVL.